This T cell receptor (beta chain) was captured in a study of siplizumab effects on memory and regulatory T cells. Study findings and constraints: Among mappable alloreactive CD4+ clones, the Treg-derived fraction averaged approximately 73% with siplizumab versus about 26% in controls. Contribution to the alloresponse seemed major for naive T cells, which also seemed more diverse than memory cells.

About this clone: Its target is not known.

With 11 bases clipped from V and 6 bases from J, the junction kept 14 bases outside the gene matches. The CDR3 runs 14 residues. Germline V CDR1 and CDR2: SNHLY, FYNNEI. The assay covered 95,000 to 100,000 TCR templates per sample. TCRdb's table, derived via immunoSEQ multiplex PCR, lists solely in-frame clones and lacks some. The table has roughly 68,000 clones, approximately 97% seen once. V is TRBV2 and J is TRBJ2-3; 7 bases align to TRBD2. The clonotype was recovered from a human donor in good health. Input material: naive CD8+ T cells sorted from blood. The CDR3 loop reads CAGRGTNLWDTQYF. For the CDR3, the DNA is TGTGCCGGCCGCGGGACTAATCTTTGGGATACGCAGTATTTT.